The clone carrying this TCR beta chain was observed a handful of times. These data are taken from a study of cytomegalovirus exposure and HLA in healthy donors. Primers included in the PCR were 60 Vbeta and 13 Jbeta primers. Data came from immunoSEQ multiplex PCR; TCRdb stores just in-frame clones and leaves some out. The sample has some 100,000 clones; about four fifths are singletons. V gave up 0 bases and J gave up 5 bases, with 11 bases separating them. The CDR3 spans 14 residues. CDR1 SGHNT and CDR2 YYREEE come from the germline V gene (reference sequence). V gene TRBV5-4 combines with J gene TRBJ2-5, with D possibly being TRBD1 (5 bases). The receptor was derived from a female donor in good health and CMV-seropositive. Source material: PBMCs. The chain's CDR3 is CASSLAGFGETQYF. CDR3 DNA sequence: TGTGCCAGCAGCTTGGCAGGGTTTGGCGAGACCCAGTACTTC.